The clone carrying this T cell receptor (beta chain) was counted once. As yet, its antigen is unknown. This record belongs to a study of blood T cells in healthy people across ages. General study points: Possibly, changes in expanded clonotypes were confounded because donor CMV status was unknown.

Using a J-beta primer mix together with a sample-barcoded 5' primer, a second PCR was run for roughly 6 to 11 cycles. Each cDNA molecule carried a tag from a template-switch adaptor that contained 12 random nucleotides. TCRdb reprocessed the 5' RACE reads via MiXCR and lists one record per CDR3 protein. Of 1.5 million to 2 million distinct CDR3 sequences detected, around half appear once; the ten largest clones hold 2% to 2.5%. The CDR3 sequence is 17 residues long. Germline V CDR1 and CDR2: SGHAT, FQNNGV. In terms of origin and age, donors were healthy Caucasian individuals from Russia aged about 6 to 90.

The specimen was blood. The gene calls are TRBV11-2 and TRBJ2-1; TRBD2 agrees at 7 bases. The DNA end is a closer match to TRBJ2-7, so the J assignment may be wrong. This receptor was taken from a woman aged 40 to 49 in good health. CDR3 amino acids: CASSLSTSMSSYNEQYF. In DNA, the CDR3 is TGTGCCAGCAGCCTATCGACTAGCATGAGCTCCTACAATGAGCAGTACTTC.